This record covers a single TCR beta chain. The antigen remains undetermined. These data come from a study of human versus mouse CDR3 diversity and MHC coevolution. Overall study: The immunoSEQ assay reportedly detects one in 200,000 T cells.

CDR1 is ENHRY, CDR2 SYGVKD, per germline. V dropped 6 bases and J dropped 1; count of bases not matched to a gene: 5. The CDR3 is 14 amino acids. Sequencing used immunoSEQ multiplex PCR; TCRdb keeps in-frame clones, though not all of them. The sample has tens of thousands of clones, roughly 93% seen once. Study conclusions and caveats: Approximately 1.7 million TCR beta clonotypes were estimated for humans, the largest repertoire. Mice had fewer CDR3 deletions and insertions than humans on average.

The V and J genes are TRBV10-3 and TRBJ1-1, with TRBD1 matching over 7 bases. Sequencing input: naive CD4+ T cells from blood. The subset denotes: CD45RO-negative CD62L-positive naive CD4 T cells. The source of this sequence is a person aged 25 to 69 in good health. The DNA of the CDR3 is TGTGCCATCAGGGGGGACAGCTGGAACACTGAAGCTTTCTTT. Its protein product is CAIRGDSWNTEAFF.